Below, one TCR beta chain is given with its context. The data originate from a study of blood T cell repertoires in COVID-19. Study information: Specimens from acute and convalescent COVID-19 originated in the United States, Italy and Spain. In each case, the material was cDNA or gDNA derived from T cells, B-cell-depleted T cells, or PBMCs.

Per the original methods: Amplification with reference gene primers provided the estimates of nucleated cell counts. Assay used: immunoSEQ multiplex PCR; TCRdb lists only in-frame clones, some missing. The V and J calls and clone size are taken from that table; D and trimming were inferred from the DNA. The sample contains 60,000 to 75,000 clones, approximately 90% of which appear only once. The trim removed 5 bases at V and 4 bases at J, leaving 11 bases unmatched. The CDR3 loop spans 15 amino acids. The germline V gene encodes CDR1 SGHTA and CDR2 FQGNSA. The sequencing sample was made of peripheral blood. This TCR was sampled from a woman older than 75 with acute or convalescent COVID-19. The rearrangement links TRBV7-2 to TRBJ2-7, with 7 positions matching TRBD2. The DNA for the CDR3 is TGTGCCAGCAGCGCCCCGACCCGGGGGGATTACGAGCAGTACTTC. This translates into CASSAPTRGDYEQYF.